Following are 20 T cell receptor beta chains from one sample sequenced in a study of shared clonotypes between healthy human individuals. The table came from immunoSEQ multiplex PCR; TCRdb's copy has only in-frame clones and leaves some out. Of around 700,000 clones in the sample, 60% to 80% were seen once. The sequenced sample was memory CD4+ T cells sorted from blood. Subset specified: CD45RA-negative fraction. The receptors originated from a woman aged 25 to 39 in good health.

The chain uses TRBV28 and TRBJ1-5; D possibly corresponds to TRBD1 (5 bases). This CDR3 has 16 amino acids. Germline V gene sequence: CDR1 MDHEN, CDR2 SYDVKM. Trimming took 6 bases from V and 4 from J, leaving 19 bases between them. The CDR3 DNA reads as TGTGCCAGCAGCCCCTCTTCTTCAGGGAAAAATCAGCCCCAGCATTTT. Its translation is CASSPSSSGKNQPQHF.

This clone occurred many times. V is TRBV7-2 and J is TRBJ2-7; D remains unclear. CDR1 is SGHTA, CDR2 FQGNSA, per germline. The CDR3 has 13 residues. Trimming stripped 6 bases from V and 5 bases from J, with 14 bases between. The CDR3 here is CASRSQPGHEQYF. The CDR3 nucleotides read TGTGCCAGCAGATCCCAACCCGGACACGAGCAGTACTTC.

The V call is TRBV7-1, the J call TRBJ2-7; D gene unclear. TRBV7-1 carries the ORF label, with uncertain function. The CDR3 is made up of 13 amino acids. The ends were cut back, 5 bases at V and 3 bases at J, with 11 bases in the middle. CDR3 loop: CASSKRRGYEQYF. The DNA for the CDR3 is TGTGCCAGCAGCAAAAGGCGAGGCTACGAGCAGTACTTC.

This clone appeared a few times. CDR3 in DNA: TGTGCCAGCGGACCGGGACAGATTAATGAAAAACTGTTTTTT. It encodes CASGPGQINEKLFF. The rearrangement joins TRBV6-5 to TRBJ1-4, with TRBD1 matching 7 bases. This CDR3 comprises 14 residues. Germline values: CDR1 MNHEY, CDR2 SVGAGI. Unmatched junction bases numbered 7, after V lost 8 bases and J lost 4 bases.

This chain uses TRBV7-6 with TRBJ1-4; maybe TRBD1 (5 bases). The CDR3 has 14 amino acids. Trimming took 4 bases from V and 8 from J, leaving 14 bases between them. Germline V lookup: CDR1 SGHVS, CDR2 FNYEAQ. The CDR3 bases are TGTGCCAGCAGCTCTCAGGGCGGGGAGGAAAAACTGTTTTTT. Translated: CASSSQGGEEKLFF.

This sequence joins TRBV7-8 and TRBJ1-1; tentatively, D is TRBD1 (5 bases). The CDR3 extends over 14 amino acids. Trimming took 5 bases from V and 0 from J, leaving 10 bases between them. Germline V gene sequence: CDR1 SGHVS, CDR2 FQNEAQ. CDR3 loop: CASSEWTLNTEAFF. The CDR3 coding sequence is TGTGCCAGCAGCGAATGGACACTGAACACTGAAGCTTTCTTT. The full variable domain, in which reference TRBV7-8 and TRBJ1-1 provide the parts outside the CDR3, is GAGVSQSPRYKVAKRGQDVALRCDPISGHVSLFWYQQALGQGPEFLTYFQNEAQLDKSGLPSDRFFAERPEGSVSTLKIQRTQQEDSAVYLCASSEWTLNTEAFFGQGTRLTVV.

This clone was recorded a few times. This chain connects TRBV7-9 to TRBJ1-1; 8 bases map to TRBD1. This CDR3 comprises 15 residues. The junction had 9 bases not matched to a gene; V was cut back by 5 bases and J by 4 bases. Germline lookup yields CDR1 SEHNR and CDR2 FQNEAQ (reference sequence). The CDR3 DNA is TGTGCCAGCAGCCCATGGACAGGGCAGGGCACTGAAGCTTTCTTT. Amino acids: CASSPWTGQGTEAFF.

This rearrangement joins TRBV28 to TRBJ1-1; D is unclear. CDR1 is MDHEN, CDR2 SYDVKM, per germline. This CDR3 contains 13 residues. V lost 10 bases and J lost 2, with 14 bases in between. In nucleotides, the CDR3 is TGTGCCACCCATCATACAGATAACACTGAAGCTTTCTTT. Amino acid sequence: CATHHTDNTEAFF.

This clone is termed medium-sized. The J gene is TRBJ2-7, the V gene TRBV4-1; possibly TRBD2 for D (7 bases). The CDR3 has 17 residues. Germline CDR1 reads MGHRA; CDR2 reads YSYEKL. Trimming took off 0 bases at V and 2 bases at J, with 17 bases between the two ends. In DNA, the CDR3 is TGCGCCAGCAGCCAAGAATTAGGTACCGGGGGGCCCTACGAGCAGTACTTC. This sequence encodes CASSQELGTGGPYEQYF.

This clone has a count of ten or more. The chain combines TRBV20-1 with TRBJ2-5, with D maybe TRBD2 (5 bases). Germline values: CDR1 DFQATT, CDR2 SNEGSKA (reference sequence). This CDR3 comprises 11 residues. The CDR3 spells CSLPEVETQYF. DNA of the CDR3: TGCAGCCTCCCGGAGGTCGAGACCCAGTACTTC.

CDR3 coding DNA: TGTGCCAGCAGCGCCTCCTTGAGGGAAAGCTCCTACAATGAGCAGTTCTTC. Translating it yields CASSASLRESSYNEQFF. V is TRBV7-9 and J is TRBJ2-1, with a possible D match to TRBD2 (5 bases). Germline V lookup: CDR1 SEHNR, CDR2 FQNEAQ (reference sequence). Trimming took 5 bases from V and 0 from J, leaving 17 bases between them. This CDR3 is built from 17 residues.

The V and J genes are TRBV7-2 and TRBJ1-2, with D possibly matching TRBD1 (5 bases). Trimming removed 6 bases from V and 0 bases from J, with 11 bases in between. Germline V gene sequence: CDR1 SGHTA, CDR2 FQGNSA. The length of the CDR3 is 14 residues. The CDR3 loop reads CASRPGQTNYGYTF. The CDR3 DNA sequence: TGTGCCAGCAGGCCGGGGCAGACTAACTATGGCTACACCTTC.

V gene TRBV28 combines with J gene TRBJ1-5, with D possibly being TRBD1 (6 bases). Germline CDR1 is MDHEN and CDR2 is SYDVKM. Trimming stripped 3 bases from V and 4 bases from J, with 13 bases between. The CDR3 loop spans 15 amino acids. The CDR3 nucleotides are TGTGCCAGCAGTTTGTCAGGGGCTTTTAATCAGCCCCAGCATTTT. This encodes CASSLSGAFNQPQHF. Full variable domain (outside the CDR3, taken from reference TRBV28 and TRBJ1-5): DVKVTQSSRYLVKRTGEKVFLECVQDMDHENMFWYRQDPGLGLRLIYFSYDVKMKEKGDIPEGYSVSREKKERFSLILESASTNQTSMYLCASSLSGAFNQPQHFGDGTRLSIL.

This clone showed up just a few times. This chain links TRBV9 with TRBJ1-5; D is unresolved. The CDR3 extends over 15 amino acids. Trimming cost V 5 bases and J 2 bases, with 14 bases left between them. Germline-derived CDR1 and CDR2 are SGDLS and YYNGEE. CDR3 DNA sequence: TGTGCCAGCAGTCCAGCGGGCGAGGGCAATCAGCCCCAGCATTTT. Translated: CASSPAGEGNQPQHF.

The V gene is TRBV29-1, the J gene TRBJ2-5; D is ambiguous. V lost 6 bases, J lost 2 bases, and 7 bases lay in between. Germline V CDR1 and CDR2: SQVTM, ANQGSEA. The CDR3 covers 11 residues. The CDR3 is CSVRNQETQYF. In DNA form, the CDR3 reads TGCAGCGTCCGGAATCAAGAGACCCAGTACTTC. Full variable domain (outside the CDR3, taken from reference TRBV29-1 and TRBJ2-5): SAVISQKPSRDICQRGTSLTIQCQVDSQVTMMFWYRQQPGQSLTLIATANQGSEATYESGFVIDKFPISRPNLTFSTLTVSNMSPEDSSIYLCSVRNQETQYFGPGTRLLVL.

This chain joins TRBV18 and TRBJ2-6; D uncertain. The CDR3 totals 16 residues. Germline V lookup: CDR1 KGHSH, CDR2 LQKENI. V was clipped by 4 bases and J by 0 bases, with 10 bases between them. CDR3 amino acids: CASSRSHLSGANVLTF. DNA for the CDR3: TGTGCCAGCTCACGGTCCCACCTCTCTGGGGCCAACGTCCTGACTTTC.

The chain uses TRBV28 and TRBJ1-4; D unresolved. Per germline, CDR1 MDHEN and CDR2 SYDVKM. The V end was cut by 5 bases, the J end by 6 bases, with 7 bases between. This CDR3 is 12 amino acids long. The CDR3 bases are TGTGCCAGCAGTCAAGTATATGAAAAACTGTTTTTT. Translating it yields CASSQVYEKLFF.

The V call is TRBV5-1, the J call TRBJ2-5, with a tentative D call TRBD1 (6 bases). Germline V gene lookup returns CDR1 SGHRS and CDR2 YFSETQ. CDR3 length: 13 residues. V lost 4 bases and J 5 bases, leaving 12 bases between the germline ends. CDR3 coding DNA: TGCGCCAGCAGCGCCACAGGGCTGGAGACCCAGTACTTC. Amino acids: CASSATGLETQYF.

This clone was observed a few times. The chain uses TRBV6-1 and TRBJ1-5, with D perhaps matching TRBD1 (6 bases). The CDR3 covers 14 residues. The germline V and J ends were trimmed by 10 bases and 4 bases, with 17 bases remaining between them. Per the germline V gene, CDR1 is MNHNS and CDR2 is SASEGT. This chain's CDR3 is CATTPGDRNQPQHF. CDR3 bases: TGTGCCACCACCCCAGGAGACAGGAATCAGCCCCAGCATTTT.

The chain links TRBV7-9 to TRBJ2-3; possibly TRBD2 for D (5 bases). The CDR3 extends over 12 amino acids. Germline CDR1 is SEHNR and CDR2 is FQNEAQ (reference sequence). Trimming cost V 2 bases and J 10 bases, with 10 bases left between them. This CDR3 reads CASSLRAGSQYF. CDR3 sequence (DNA): TGTGCCAGCAGCTTAAGGGCGGGTTCGCAGTATTTT.